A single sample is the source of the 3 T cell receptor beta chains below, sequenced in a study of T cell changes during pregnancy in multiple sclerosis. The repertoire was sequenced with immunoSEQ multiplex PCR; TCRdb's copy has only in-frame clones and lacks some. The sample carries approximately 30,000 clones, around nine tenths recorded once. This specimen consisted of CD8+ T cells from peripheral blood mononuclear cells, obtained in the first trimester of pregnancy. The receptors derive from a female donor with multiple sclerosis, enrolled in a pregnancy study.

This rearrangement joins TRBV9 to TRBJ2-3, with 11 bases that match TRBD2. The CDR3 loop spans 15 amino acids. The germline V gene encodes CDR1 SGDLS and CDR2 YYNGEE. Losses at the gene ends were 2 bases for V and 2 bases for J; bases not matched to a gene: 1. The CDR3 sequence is CASSVGLAVTDTQYF. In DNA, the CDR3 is TGTGCCAGCAGCGTGGGACTAGCGGTCACAGATACGCAGTATTTT.

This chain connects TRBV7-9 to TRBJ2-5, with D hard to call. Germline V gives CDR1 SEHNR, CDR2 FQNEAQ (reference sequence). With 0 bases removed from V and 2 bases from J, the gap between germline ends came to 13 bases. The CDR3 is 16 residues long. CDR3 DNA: TGTGCCAGCAGCTTAGCTAGCCCTAGTTGGCAAGAGACCCAGTACTTC. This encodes CASSLASPSWQETQYF.

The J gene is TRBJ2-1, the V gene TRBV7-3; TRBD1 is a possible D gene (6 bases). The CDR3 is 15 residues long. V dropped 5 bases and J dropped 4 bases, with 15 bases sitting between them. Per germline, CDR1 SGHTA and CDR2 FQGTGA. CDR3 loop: CASSLGDNPYNEQFF. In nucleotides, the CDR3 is TGTGCCAGCAGCCTAGGGGACAACCCATACAATGAGCAGTTCTTC.